The present TCR beta chain was sequenced within a study of control samples from healthy donors and cancer patients. CDR1 is SNHLY and CDR2 is FYNNEI in the germline V gene. The V gene lost 8 bases and the J gene lost 9 bases, with 22 bases spanning the gap. This CDR3 has 14 amino acids. The table came from immunoSEQ multiplex PCR; TCRdb's copy has only in-frame clones and leaves some out. The sample records 95,000 to 130,000 clones, about 93% being singletons. This clone has just one count. The TCR was taken from a man in his thirties or forties in good health. The J gene is TRBJ1-2, the V gene TRBV2; D ambiguous. The sequencing sample was made of blood. The CDR3 nucleotides are TGTGCCAGCGGTGTTGGGTTGGGATCGAGTAGCTACACCTTC. This translates into CASGVGLGSSSYTF.